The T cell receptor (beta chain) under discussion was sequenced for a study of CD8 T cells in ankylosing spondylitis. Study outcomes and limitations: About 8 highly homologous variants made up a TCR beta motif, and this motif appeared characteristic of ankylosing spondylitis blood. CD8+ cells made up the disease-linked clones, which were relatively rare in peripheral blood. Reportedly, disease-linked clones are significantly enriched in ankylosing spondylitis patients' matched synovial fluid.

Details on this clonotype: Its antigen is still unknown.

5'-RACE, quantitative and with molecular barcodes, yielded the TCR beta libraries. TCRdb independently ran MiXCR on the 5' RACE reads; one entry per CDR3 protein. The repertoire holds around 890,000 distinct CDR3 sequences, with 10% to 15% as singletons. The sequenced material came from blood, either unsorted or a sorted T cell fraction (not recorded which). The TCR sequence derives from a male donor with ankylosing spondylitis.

CDR3 DNA: TGTGCCAGCAGCACGACAGGCAGAAATTTCAATGAGCAGTTCTTC. Translated: CASSTTGRNFNEQFF. The chain couples TRBV7-9 to TRBJ2-1, with a tentative D call TRBD1 (6 bases). CDR3 length: 15 amino acids. V was shortened by 5 bases and J by 6 bases, with 17 bases between the two germline ends. CDR1 and CDR2 (germline): SEHNR, FQNEAQ (reference sequence).